The 14 T cell receptor beta chains listed next were all sequenced from one sample in a study of blood T cell repertoires in COVID-19. Here immunoSEQ multiplex PCR was the method, and the copy in TCRdb shows in-frame clones only, minus some. This table has some 200,000 clones, roughly four fifths appearing once. The sample was peripheral blood. The receptor set was obtained from a woman between 40 and 55 years old with acute or convalescent COVID-19.

In its sample, this clone was seen a few times. This chain links TRBV10-2 with TRBJ2-2; possible D gene TRBD1, 7 bases. The CDR3 has 16 amino acids. V shed 7 bases and J shed 3 bases, with 18 bases lying between them. Per germline, CDR1 WSHSY and CDR2 SAAADI. CDR3: CASKSVRGADTGELFF. The CDR3 nucleotides read TGCGCCAGCAAGAGTGTCAGGGGGGCGGACACCGGGGAGCTGTTTTTT.

The genes are TRBV4-1 and TRBJ1-1; possibly TRBD1 for D (5 bases). This CDR3 is built from 17 residues. In germline, CDR1 is MGHRA, CDR2 YSYEKL. Trimming stripped 0 bases from V and 3 bases from J, with 17 bases between. DNA for the CDR3: TGCGCCAGCAGCCAAGACTACAGGATTAGCCTTTACACTGAAGCTTTCTTT. This encodes CASSQDYRISLYTEAFF.

The V gene is TRBV6-5, the J gene TRBJ2-2, with 8 nucleotides matching TRBD1. Per the germline V gene, CDR1 is MNHEY and CDR2 is SVGAGI. V shed 1 base and J 8 bases; nucleotides not matched to a gene: 6. This CDR3 spans 15 amino acids. DNA for the CDR3: TGTGCCAGCAGTTACTACGACACAGGGGGTGGGGAGCTGTTTTTT. This encodes CASSYYDTGGGELFF.

The chain is built from TRBV6-5 and TRBJ2-1, with 13 bases that match TRBD2. The trim removed 6 bases at V and 4 bases at J, leaving 3 bases unmatched. The CDR3 spans 15 residues. Germline assignment: CDR1 MNHEY and CDR2 SVGAGI. The CDR3 nucleotides are TGTGCCAGCAGAAGGACTAGCGGGGGTTACAATGAGCAGTTCTTC. It is translated as CASRRTSGGYNEQFF.

The rearrangement links TRBV13 to TRBJ1-1; unclear D gene. V dropped 5 bases and J dropped 3 bases, with 19 bases sitting between them. Looked up from germline, CDR1 is PRHDT and CDR2 is FYEKMQ (reference sequence). This CDR3 is 16 amino acids long. The CDR3 sequence is CASSPRTGRRDTEAFF. CDR3 sequence (DNA): TGTGCCAGCAGCCCACGAACGGGAAGGAGGGACACTGAAGCTTTCTTT.

This chain joins TRBV9 and TRBJ1-1; no clear D. This CDR3 contains 19 residues. Germline values: CDR1 SGDLS, CDR2 YYNGEE. The V end was cut by 4 bases, the J end by 1 base, with 26 bases between. The CDR3 is CASSPRSTVWASKNTEAFF. Here the CDR3 DNA reads TGTGCCAGCAGCCCTCGGTCTACCGTCTGGGCCTCCAAGAACACTGAAGCTTTCTTT.

This clone was observed a few times. The chain couples TRBV19 to TRBJ1-5; 10 bases agree with TRBD1. With V trimmed by 6 bases and J by 4 bases, 6 bases remained unmatched. Germline lookup yields CDR1 LNHDA and CDR2 SQIVND (reference sequence). The CDR3 has 15 amino acids. This chain's CDR3 is CASSLAGQGNQPQHF. CDR3 bases: TGTGCCAGTAGCCTCGCGGGACAGGGGAATCAGCCCCAGCATTTT.

V usage is TRBV11-2 and J usage is TRBJ2-7, with D uncertain. Trimming cost V 0 bases and J 5 bases, with 8 bases left between them. CDR3 length: 13 residues. The germline gives CDR1 SGHAT, CDR2 FQNNGV. The CDR3 sequence: CASSLDLSHEQYF. For the CDR3, the DNA is TGTGCCAGCAGCTTAGATCTAAGCCACGAGCAGTACTTC. Complete variable domain (other parts from reference TRBV11-2 and TRBJ2-7): EAGVAQSPRYKIIEKRQSVAFWCNPISGHATLYWYQQILGQGPKLLIQFQNNGVVDDSQLPKDRFSAERLKGVDSTLKIQPAKLEDSAVYLCASSLDLSHEQYFGPGTRLTVT.

The CDR3 here is CASSPPDRTYEQYF. CDR3 nucleotide sequence: TGTGCCAGCTCACCACCTGACAGAACCTACGAGCAGTACTTC. This chain links TRBV18 with TRBJ2-7; the D gene is possibly TRBD1 (5 bases). The CDR3 has 14 residues. Trimming took off 0 bases at V and 2 bases at J, with 8 bases between the two ends. Per the germline V gene, CDR1 is KGHSH and CDR2 is LQKENI.

The rearrangement links TRBV24-1 to TRBJ1-1; a possible D gene is TRBD1 (6 bases). V lost 7 bases and J 3 bases, leaving 11 bases between the germline ends. There are 13 residues in the CDR3. CDR1 KGHDR and CDR2 SFDVKD come from the germline V gene. CDR3 protein: CATRQGEDTEAFF. CDR3 in DNA: TGTGCCACCAGACAGGGAGAAGACACTGAAGCTTTCTTT.

The J gene is TRBJ2-1, the V gene TRBV5-1, with TRBD2 matching 10 bases. CDR3 length: 16 residues. The germline gives CDR1 SGHRS, CDR2 YFSETQ. V lost 0 bases to trimming and J lost 0 bases; unmatched junction nucleotides: 0. Here the CDR3 DNA reads TGCGCCAGCAGCTTGGGGACTAGCGGCTCCTACAATGAGCAGTTCTTC. It codes for CASSLGTSGSYNEQFF.

The chain combines TRBV4-2 with TRBJ1-1; D not resolved. Per germline, CDR1 LGHNA and CDR2 YNFKEQ. The CDR3 extends over 14 amino acids. With 4 bases removed from V and 3 bases from J, the gap between germline ends came to 12 bases. The DNA for the CDR3 is TGTGCCAGCAGCCTCCTCGGAGGTGACACTGAAGCTTTCTTT. Protein sequence: CASSLLGGDTEAFF.

V is TRBV4-2 and J is TRBJ1-1; no clear D. Deletions cut 1 base from V and 5 bases from J, with 8 bases between. Germline V gene data show CDR1 as LGHNA and CDR2 as YNFKEQ. The CDR3 is 13 residues long. CDR3 coding DNA: TGTGCCAGCAGCCAAGCACGAGGGACTGAAGCTTTCTTT. Translating it yields CASSQARGTEAFF.

This chain joins TRBV5-6 and TRBJ1-2; 8 nucleotides match TRBD1. With 5 bases clipped from V and 5 bases from J, the junction kept 8 bases outside the gene matches. The CDR3 is made up of 14 amino acids. Germline V lookup: CDR1 SGHDT, CDR2 YYEEEE. The CDR3 DNA reads TGTGCCAGCAGATTTGGGACAGGAGGTTATGGCTACACCTTC. The encoded protein is CASRFGTGGYGYTF.